The 21 T cell receptor beta chains reported below all come from one sample, sequenced in a study of cytotoxic CD8 clonotypes in ibrutinib-treated CLL (dated by TCRdb to about 2021). What this sample's time point label stands for: approximately 25 months on ibrutinib. The library was made by the immunoSEQ multiplex PCR assay. TCRdb limited this immuneACCESS table to in-frame rearrangements with V and J called. A share of clones is missing; checked studies link under half to unresolved V genes, and the rest is unexplained. The sample table lists 100,000 to 150,000 clones, approximately 85% of them with a count of one. The ten largest clones capture roughly 1.9% of the sample. This specimen was PBMCs, taken after 24 months of ibrutinib treatment. These receptors were collected from a human donor with chronic lymphocytic leukemia.

The CDR3 region has the DNA TGTGCCAGCTCGCAGGGGGAGACCCAGTACTTC. Its translation is CASSQGETQYF. The genes are TRBV18 and TRBJ2-5, with D possibly being TRBD1 (6 bases). Trimming cost V 6 bases and J 5 bases, with 7 bases left between them. The CDR3 length is 11 residues. Germline CDR1 is KGHSH and CDR2 is LQKENI.

This sequence joins TRBV7-8 and TRBJ1-4; D perhaps matches TRBD1 (5 bases). Germline CDR1 SGHVS, CDR2 FQNEAQ. The V and J ends lost 5 bases and 2 bases respectively, with 21 bases between them. The CDR3 is 18 amino acids. The CDR3 DNA sequence: TGTGCCAGCAGCCCATTTTTGACTTCGGGGCACACTAATGAAAAACTGTTTTTT. It codes for CASSPFLTSGHTNEKLFF.

The V gene is TRBV2, the J gene TRBJ2-3, with D tentatively TRBD2 (7 bases). Trimming pared 10 bases from V and 0 bases from J, leaving 14 bases between. The CDR3 spans 14 residues. From germline, CDR1 is SNHLY and CDR2 FYNNEI. Here the CDR3 DNA reads TGTGCCACCCGAAGGGGGGGGAGCACAGATACGCAGTATTTT. This gives the protein CATRRGGSTDTQYF.

The chain combines TRBV4-1 with TRBJ2-6, with D possibly TRBD2 on 5 matching bases. Per the germline V gene, CDR1 is MGHRA and CDR2 is YSYEKL. The V end lost 4 bases, the J end lost 0 bases, and 10 bases lay between the germline ends. This CDR3 contains 16 residues. Here the CDR3 DNA reads TGCGCCAGCAGCCCATCCGCGGGCTCTGGGGCCAACGTCCTGACTTTC. Protein product: CASSPSAGSGANVLTF.

This chain joins TRBV5-4 and TRBJ1-2; 7 bases fit TRBD1. The CDR3 loop spans 14 amino acids. Germline values: CDR1 SGHNT, CDR2 YYREEE (reference sequence). V shed 4 bases and J 8 bases; nucleotides not matched to a gene: 11. CDR3 bases: TGTGCCAGCAGCCTCGTGACAGGGAGGGAAGGCTACACCTTC. It specifies CASSLVTGREGYTF. Combining the CDR3 with reference TRBV5-4 and TRBJ1-2 gives the whole variable domain ETGVTQSPTHLIKTRGQQVTLRCSSQSGHNTVSWYQQALGQGPQFIFQYYREEENGRGNFPPRFSGLQFPNYSSELNVNALELDDSALYLCASSLVTGREGYTFGSGTRLTVV.

V is TRBV6-6 and J is TRBJ1-5; D uncertain. CDR3 length: 13 residues. From germline, CDR1 is MNHNY and CDR2 SVGAGI (reference sequence). Trimming cost V 7 bases and J 7 bases, with 14 bases left between them. The CDR3 DNA follows: TGTGCCAGCAATCCCTGGCCGCGGCAGCCCCAGCATTTT. The encoded protein is CASNPWPRQPQHF.

This clone was observed a single time. V gene TRBV9 combines with J gene TRBJ2-3; weak D call: TRBD1 (6 bases). This CDR3 contains 12 residues. Germline CDR1 and CDR2: SGDLS and YYNGEE. The V and J ends lost 2 bases and 7 bases respectively, with 8 bases between them. CDR3 sequence reads: CASSVDRYTQYF. In nucleotides, the CDR3 is TGTGCCAGCAGCGTCGACAGGTATACGCAGTATTTT.

The chain joins TRBV11-1 to TRBJ1-2; unclear D gene. This CDR3 comprises 13 residues. V was cut by 5 bases and J by 8 bases, with 15 bases left in between. Germline V CDR1 and CDR2: SGHAT, FQDESV (reference sequence). CDR3 DNA sequence: TGTGCCAGCAGCGTATCTTTTAATTACGGCTACACCTTC. Protein sequence: CASSVSFNYGYTF.

This chain connects TRBV14 to TRBJ2-7; D tentatively fits TRBD1 or TRBD2 (5 bases each). Per germline, CDR1 SGHDN and CDR2 FVKESK. The ends were cut back, 1 base at V and 9 bases at J, with 10 bases in the middle. This CDR3 contains 12 residues. The chain's CDR3 is CASSQGGGVQYF. DNA of the CDR3: TGTGCCAGCAGCCAAGGTGGGGGAGTGCAGTACTTC.

The chain couples TRBV5-8 to TRBJ2-7, with 8 bases matching TRBD1. The J segment lost 0 bases and the V segment lost 1 base, leaving 3 bases of the junction unmatched. The germline V gene encodes CDR1 SGHTS and CDR2 YDEGEE. The CDR3 runs to 15 residues. CDR3 DNA: TGTGCCAGCAGCTTGCGACAGGGGTTCTCCTACGAGCAGTACTTC. Translated, it gives CASSLRQGFSYEQYF.

The chain couples TRBV5-1 to TRBJ2-5; 7 bases map to TRBD2. Looked up from germline, CDR1 is SGHRS and CDR2 is YFSETQ. V gave up 0 bases and J gave up 7 bases; unmatched junction bases: 9. The CDR3 is 15 residues long. In DNA, the CDR3 is TGCGCCAGCAGCTTGGTTGGCCTAGCGGTTCGGACCCAGTACTTC. The encoded protein is CASSLVGLAVRTQYF.

The chain couples TRBV7-9 to TRBJ1-1, with D possibly being TRBD1 (6 bases). The ends were cut back, 5 bases at V and 2 bases at J, with 15 bases in the middle. CDR1 is SEHNR, CDR2 FQNEAQ, per germline (reference sequence). The CDR3 has 15 residues. CDR3 sequence: CASSVRGQRNTEAFF. The CDR3 nucleotides read TGTGCCAGCAGCGTCCGCGGACAGAGAAACACTGAAGCTTTCTTT.

The rearrangement links TRBV7-2 to TRBJ2-5, with 7 bases lining up with TRBD2. The CDR3 sequence is 16 residues long. Germline CDR1 and CDR2: SGHTA and FQGNSA. J gave up 0 bases and V 5 bases, and 9 bases lay outside the gene matches. The CDR3 loop reads CASSPGSSGYQETQYF. Written as DNA, the CDR3 is TGTGCCAGCAGCCCTGGGAGTAGCGGGTACCAAGAGACCCAGTACTTC.

The CDR3 loop is CASRPGGGEVQPQHF. The CDR3 DNA reads as TGTGCCAGCAGGCCCGGGGGGGGCGAGGTTCAGCCCCAGCATTTT. The chain is built from TRBV28 and TRBJ1-5, with D perhaps matching TRBD1 (6 bases). The CDR3 has 15 amino acids. V was clipped by 6 bases and J by 6 bases, with 18 bases between them. Germline V gene lookup returns CDR1 MDHEN and CDR2 SYDVKM. Filled out from reference TRBV28 and TRBJ1-5, the complete variable domain reads DVKVTQSSRYLVKRTGEKVFLECVQDMDHENMFWYRQDPGLGLRLIYFSYDVKMKEKGDIPEGYSVSREKKERFSLILESASTNQTSMYLCASRPGGGEVQPQHFGDGTRLSIL.

V gene TRBV5-4 combines with J gene TRBJ1-2, with 9 bases lining up with TRBD1. This CDR3 has 13 amino acids. V lost 2 bases to trimming and J lost 14 bases; unmatched junction nucleotides: 10. Germline CDR1 and CDR2: SGHNT and YYREEE (reference sequence). The CDR3 loop reads CASSFAGTGRFTF. Written as DNA, the CDR3 is TGTGCCAGCAGCTTCGCCGGGACAGGGCGATTTACCTTC.

The chain has TRBV9 and TRBJ1-2; 7 bases agree with TRBD1. CDR1 is SGDLS, CDR2 YYNGEE, per germline. V was clipped by 4 bases and J by 7 bases; unmatched bases: 16. CDR3 length: 16 residues. The chain's CDR3 is CASSPPSTGVSAGYTF. Here the CDR3 DNA reads TGTGCCAGCAGCCCCCCCTCCACAGGGGTGAGCGCTGGCTACACCTTC.

This chain joins TRBV27 and TRBJ1-4; 8 bases are a match to TRBD1. Germline assignment: CDR1 MNHEY and CDR2 SMNVEV (reference sequence). This CDR3 is 16 amino acids long. The V and J ends lost 3 bases and 3 bases, in that order; junction bases with no gene match: 6. CDR3 amino acids: CASSFTGGRSNEKLFF. The CDR3 DNA reads as TGTGCCAGCAGTTTTACAGGGGGAAGGTCTAATGAAAAACTGTTTTTT.

Concerning this clone itself: The identical CDR3 is also encoded by other nucleotide sequences in the sample. The V call is TRBV29-1, the J call TRBJ2-1, with D perhaps matching TRBD1 or TRBD2 (6 bases each). There are 15 residues in the CDR3. Germline-derived CDR1 and CDR2 are SQVTM and ANQGSEA. Trimming cost V 1 base and J 0 bases, with 10 bases left between them. The CDR3 sequence: CSVEVGGYSYNEQFF. The CDR3 DNA reads TGCAGCGTTGAAGTGGGGGGCTACTCCTACAATGAGCAGTTCTTC.

V and J are TRBV7-7 and TRBJ2-3; unclear D gene. Trimming pared 5 bases from V and 0 bases from J, leaving 12 bases between. Germline-derived CDR1 and CDR2 are SSHAT and FNYEAQ (reference sequence). CDR3 length: 15 residues. CDR3 nucleotides: TGTGCCAGCAGCCCGGATCTCAAAAGCACAGATACGCAGTATTTT. Its translation: CASSPDLKSTDTQYF.

The V gene is TRBV28, the J gene TRBJ1-2; D remains ambiguous. The CDR3 totals 14 residues. V lost 5 bases and J 1 base, leaving 11 bases between the germline ends. Germline V lookup: CDR1 MDHEN, CDR2 SYDVKM. CDR3 in DNA: TGTGCCAGCAGTCCGTGGTCTTTTAACTATGGCTACACCTTC. Translated: CASSPWSFNYGYTF.

J is TRBJ2-1 and V is TRBV9; 8 bases match TRBD2. This CDR3 spans 14 amino acids. The V gene end was trimmed by 5 bases and the J gene end by 6 bases; junction bases not matched to a gene: 7. Germline V gives CDR1 SGDLS, CDR2 YYNGEE. CDR3 DNA: TGTGCCAGCAGTCGGGGGGGCCTTGGCAATGAGCAGTTCTTC. It encodes CASSRGGLGNEQFF.